The 13 T cell receptor beta chains below come from one sample, sequenced in a study of cytomegalovirus exposure and HLA in healthy donors. The PCR had 60 Vbeta and 13 Jbeta primers. Sequenced by immunoSEQ multiplex PCR; TCRdb stores in-frame clones only, minus some. The sample has 100,000 to 120,000 clones; roughly 67% are singletons. The sample taken for sequencing was PBMCs. These receptors were obtained from a man younger than 35 in good health and CMV-seropositive.

V is TRBV7-3 and J is TRBJ1-6, with TRBD1 identical over 9 bases. The CDR3 is 15 amino acids. Germline V gene lookup returns CDR1 SGHTA and CDR2 FQGTGA. The trim removed 5 bases at V and 7 bases at J, leaving 6 bases unmatched. CDR3 nucleotide sequence: TGTGCCAGCAGCGCAAGACAGGGGGAGAATTCACCCCTCCACTTT. Its translation: CASSARQGENSPLHF.

Here the CDR3 reads CASSLSPGANYGYTF. In DNA, the CDR3 is TGTGCCAGCAGTTTATCCCCGGGGGCTAACTATGGCTACACCTTC. The J gene is TRBJ1-2, the V gene TRBV27; perhaps TRBD1 as D (5 bases). Germline-derived CDR1 and CDR2 are MNHEY and SMNVEV (reference sequence). Between the trimmed V and J ends, which lost 0 bases and 0 bases, there was a span of 8 bases. The CDR3 contains 15 residues.

This sequence joins TRBV4-1 and TRBJ2-7; a weak D match, TRBD2 (5 bases). V was shortened by 3 bases and J by 7 bases, with 16 bases between the two germline ends. The CDR3 loop spans 14 amino acids. Germline CDR1 is MGHRA and CDR2 is YSYEKL. CDR3 DNA sequence: TGCGCCAGCAGCCAGCCGGGTCTCGAGGGAGAGCAGTACTTC. Amino acids: CASSQPGLEGEQYF.

The chain is built from TRBV30 and TRBJ1-2, with 9 bases fitting TRBD1. The CDR3 covers 15 residues. Unmatched junction bases numbered 9, after V lost 5 bases and J lost 2 bases. The germline gives CDR1 GTSNPN, CDR2 SVGIG (reference sequence). CDR3 nucleotides: TGTGCCTGGCGATGGAACAGGGGGCGGAACTATGGCTACACCTTC. Its translation: CAWRWNRGRNYGYTF.

The chain recombines TRBV30 with TRBJ1-5; D not resolved. Germline CDR1 is GTSNPN and CDR2 is SVGIG (reference sequence). Trimming stripped 0 bases from V and 7 bases from J, with 13 bases between. The CDR3 has 14 amino acids. CDR3 bases: TGTGCCTGGAGTGTATCGGGGAAGAGGCAGCCCCAGCATTTT. Translating it yields CAWSVSGKRQPQHF.

This CDR3 is CASSPQGGSSEKLFF. CDR3 nucleotide sequence: TGTGCCAGCAGTCCACAGGGGGGTTCGAGTGAAAAACTGTTTTTT. The chain uses TRBV6-6 and TRBJ1-4; 8 bases fit TRBD1. From germline, CDR1 is MNHNY and CDR2 SVGAGI (reference sequence). The CDR3 is 15 amino acids. V lost 5 bases and J lost 7; bases outside the gene matches: 9.

This clone was recorded only once. The rearrangement uses TRBV4-1 and TRBJ1-1; weak D call: TRBD1 (6 bases). The CDR3 has 15 residues. Germline V gene lookup returns CDR1 MGHRA and CDR2 YSYEKL. Trimming took 3 bases from V and 1 from J, leaving 12 bases between them. Written as DNA, the CDR3 is TGCGCCAGCAGCCACTCTACCAGGGGGAACACTGAAGCTTTCTTT. This encodes CASSHSTRGNTEAFF.

This chain links TRBV18 with TRBJ2-2; D is ambiguous. Deletions cut 3 bases from V and 8 bases from J, with 10 bases between. The CDR3 contains 13 residues. The V gene's germline CDR1 is KGHSH and CDR2 LQKENI. CDR3 coding DNA: TGTGCCAGCTCACCGTCTCAGGCAGGGGAGCTGTTTTTT. Encoded protein: CASSPSQAGELFF. The full variable domain, rest sourced from reference TRBV18 and TRBJ2-2, is NAGVMQNPRHLVRRRGQEARLRCSPMKGHSHVYWYRQLPEEGLKFMVYLQKENIIDESGMPKERFSAEFPKEGPSILRIQQVVRGDSAAYFCASSPSQAGELFFGEGSRLTVL.

The chain couples TRBV15 to TRBJ2-3, with 10 bases lining up with TRBD2. The V segment lost 8 bases and the J segment 3 bases; nucleotides outside the gene matches: 8. The CDR3 spans 15 residues. Germline lookup yields CDR1 LNHNV and CDR2 YYDKDF (reference sequence). CDR3 coding DNA: TGTGCCACCGCTTCCGGGACTAGCGCTACAGATACGCAGTATTTT. It encodes CATASGTSATDTQYF.

The chain combines TRBV19 with TRBJ2-3; possibly TRBD1 for D (6 bases). This CDR3 region has 14 residues. V was cut by 2 bases and J by 4 bases, with 10 bases left in between. Germline V gives CDR1 LNHDA, CDR2 SQIVND (reference sequence). CDR3 bases: TGTGCCAGTAGTATAACAGGGAGCGCAGATACGCAGTATTTT. This sequence encodes CASSITGSADTQYF.

A few counts support this clone. This sequence joins TRBV28 and TRBJ2-7, with TRBD1 identical over 7 bases. Looked up from germline, CDR1 is MDHEN and CDR2 is SYDVKM. This CDR3 region has 15 residues. V was clipped by 2 bases and J by 3 bases; unmatched bases: 7. The CDR3 here is CASSLTGTANYEQYF. The CDR3 DNA follows: TGTGCCAGCAGTTTAACCGGGACAGCAAACTACGAGCAGTACTTC.

V usage is TRBV4-1 and J usage is TRBJ1-1, with 8 nucleotides matching TRBD1. The CDR3 contains 15 residues. After removal of 5 bases from V and 5 bases from J, the junction contained 10 bases not matched to a gene. Germline V gene lookup returns CDR1 MGHRA and CDR2 YSYEKL. The CDR3 DNA reads TGCGCCAGCAGCACCCACTTGCAGGGGGCGACTGAAGCTTTCTTT. It is translated as CASSTHLQGATEAFF.

This clone was seen a handful of times. V is TRBV10-2 and J is TRBJ1-2; 9 positions match TRBD1. Germline assignment: CDR1 WSHSY and CDR2 SAAADI. Trimming took 10 bases from V and 4 from J; bases not matched to a gene: 13. CDR3 length: 15 residues. CDR3 nucleotides: TGCGCCACAGGGGTAGGACAGGGGTTAAGCTATGGCTACACCTTC. Its protein is CATGVGQGLSYGYTF.